These 18 T cell receptor beta chains were all obtained from the same sample, sequenced in a study of blood T cell repertoires in COVID-19. Some clones are missing from TCRdb's copy, which holds only in-frame ones; the method was immunoSEQ multiplex PCR. The table has roughly 120,000 clones, about 94% seen once; the top ten hold about 2%. Input material: peripheral blood. These receptor sequences come from a man aged 45-60 years with COVID-19, enrolled during active disease.

The chain recombines TRBV30 with TRBJ2-7, with D hard to call. This CDR3 contains 12 residues. V was trimmed by 1 base and J by 0 bases, leaving 4 bases between them. Germline lookup yields CDR1 GTSNPN and CDR2 SVGIG (reference sequence). The CDR3, as DNA: TGTGCCTGGAGTGAACTCTCCTACGAGCAGTACTTC. Amino acids: CAWSELSYEQYF.

V usage is TRBV6-5 and J usage is TRBJ1-5; D gene uncertain. V was cut by 2 bases and J by 4 bases, with 6 bases left in between. In germline, CDR1 is MNHEY, CDR2 SVGAGI. The CDR3 covers 13 residues. CDR3 loop: CASSYRDNQPQHF. CDR3 in DNA: TGTGCCAGCAGTTACCGGGATAATCAGCCCCAGCATTTT.

This rearrangement joins TRBV27 to TRBJ1-4, with 7 positions matching TRBD1. This CDR3 region has 17 residues. Germline V lookup: CDR1 MNHEY, CDR2 SMNVEV (reference sequence). The junction had 10 bases not matched to a gene; V was cut back by 0 bases and J by 6 bases. CDR3 sequence reads: CASSLSRQGLLDEKLFF. The DNA of the CDR3 is TGTGCCAGCAGTTTATCACGACAGGGCCTTTTGGATGAAAAACTGTTTTTT.

The CDR3 here is CASSLAAGGTDTQYF. Here the CDR3 DNA reads TGTGCCAGCAGCTTGGCTGCGGGAGGCACAGATACGCAGTATTTT. The rearrangement links TRBV5-4 to TRBJ2-3; 7 bases are shared with TRBD2. This CDR3 has 15 residues. V was clipped by 0 bases and J by 1 base; unmatched bases: 2. CDR1 is SGHNT and CDR2 is YYREEE in the germline V gene (reference sequence).

This chain links TRBV30 with TRBJ2-2; no definite D call. The CDR3 is 14 residues long. V dropped 3 bases and J dropped 1 base, with 9 bases sitting between them. Germline CDR1 and CDR2: GTSNPN and SVGIG (reference sequence). The CDR3 region is CAWSTTGNTGELFF. In DNA, the CDR3 is TGTGCCTGGAGCACCACGGGGAACACCGGGGAGCTGTTTTTT.

The CDR3 DNA reads TGCAGCGTTGGTAGGGGGGGCTCCTACAATGAGCAGTTCTTC. Translation: CSVGRGGSYNEQFF. The genes are TRBV29-1 and TRBJ2-1; possible D gene TRBD2, 7 bases. CDR1 and CDR2 from the germline V gene are SQVTM and ANQGSEA. The CDR3 consists of 14 residues. V was clipped by 4 bases and J by 0 bases, with 10 bases between them.

The gene calls are TRBV19 and TRBJ2-7, with D perhaps TRBD1 (6 bases). The CDR3 spans 13 residues. Trimming shortened V by 4 bases and J by 2 bases, and 9 bases separated the two germline ends. Germline CDR1 LNHDA, CDR2 SQIVND (reference sequence). This chain's CDR3 is CASSKGHPYEQYF. CDR3 DNA sequence: TGTGCCAGTAGTAAGGGACACCCCTACGAGCAGTACTTC.

In its sample, this clone was seen once. The CDR3 region is CASSPLGFWETQYF. The DNA for the CDR3 is TGTGCCAGCAGTCCCCTCGGGTTTTGGGAGACCCAGTACTTC. V usage is TRBV7-2 and J usage is TRBJ2-5; D uncertain. CDR3 length: 14 amino acids. The germline gives CDR1 SGHTA, CDR2 FQGNSA. Trimming removed 6 bases at V and 5 bases at J, with 16 bases between.

Only one count was recorded for this clone. The chain has TRBV3-1 (or the pseudogene TRBV3-2) and TRBJ2-2; TRBD1 might be the D (6 bases). CDR3 length: 15 residues. Trimming pared 2 bases from V and 5 bases from J, leaving 12 bases between. Germline CDR1 LGHDT, CDR2 YNNKEL (reference sequence). The CDR3 DNA reads as TGTGCCAGCAGCCAAAGCTTAGGGGGAACCGGGGAGCTGTTTTTT. Residues: CASSQSLGGTGELFF.

The chain couples TRBV2 to TRBJ2-1, with 8 bases identical to TRBD1. This CDR3 is built from 14 residues. With 4 bases clipped from V and 3 bases from J, the junction kept 2 bases outside the gene matches. Looked up from germline, CDR1 is SNHLY and CDR2 is FYNNEI. The CDR3 bases are TGTGCCAGCAGTGTCAGGGGGCTCTACAATGAGCAGTTCTTC. It encodes CASSVRGLYNEQFF. The full variable domain, completed using reference TRBV2 and TRBJ2-1, is EPEVTQTPSHQVTQMGQEVILRCVPISNHLYFYWYRQILGQKVEFLVSFYNNEISEKSEIFDDQFSVERPDGSNFTLKIRSTKLEDSAMYFCASSVRGLYNEQFFGPGTRLTVL.

Only one count was recorded for this clone. The rearrangement joins TRBV11-2 to TRBJ2-3; 8 bases agree with TRBD2. From germline, CDR1 is SGHAT and CDR2 FQNNGV. J lost 5 bases, V lost 4 bases, and 5 bases had no gene match. The CDR3 runs to 14 residues. CDR3 sequence: CASSSGLAIDTQYF. As DNA, the CDR3 is TGTGCCAGCAGCTCAGGACTAGCAATAGATACGCAGTATTTT.

The chain links TRBV27 to TRBJ1-6, with 9 nucleotides matching TRBD1. Trimming took 6 bases from V and 6 from J; bases not matched to a gene: 12. Germline V gene data show CDR1 as MNHEY and CDR2 as SMNVEV (reference sequence). The CDR3 is 17 amino acids. This chain's CDR3 is CASRAGTGYSGNSPLHF. CDR3 DNA sequence: TGTGCCAGCAGAGCCGGGACAGGGTATAGTGGTAATTCACCCCTCCACTTT.

The DNA of the CDR3 is TGTGCCAGTAACACGAACCGGCAAGGAAGGGGTGAGCAGTTCTTC. Translated: CASNTNRQGRGEQFF. V is TRBV19 and J is TRBJ2-1, with D perhaps TRBD1 (5 bases). This CDR3 is built from 15 residues. Between the trimmed V and J ends, which lost 7 bases and 9 bases, there was a span of 22 bases. Germline assignment: CDR1 LNHDA and CDR2 SQIVND (reference sequence).

The chain is built from TRBV7-8 and TRBJ1-4; D is unclear. V lost 5 bases and J lost 0, with 7 bases in between. The CDR3 consists of 14 residues. CDR1 SGHVS and CDR2 FQNEAQ come from the germline V gene. The CDR3 DNA sequence: TGTGCCAGCAGCATCAGTGCAACTAATGAAAAACTGTTTTTT. Translating it yields CASSISATNEKLFF.

This clone was picked up one time. J is TRBJ1-6 and V is TRBV27; tentatively, D is TRBD1 (5 bases). CDR3 length equals 17 residues. Trimming left V 5 bases short and J 4 bases short, with 18 bases between. Germline V CDR1 and CDR2: MNHEY, SMNVEV (reference sequence). CDR3 nucleotides: TGTGCCAGCAGTCTCCCCCCCCGAAAGGGGTATAATTCACCCCTCCACTTT. This codes for CASSLPPRKGYNSPLHF.

The chain carries TRBV7-9 and TRBJ2-3; TRBD2 matches at 12 bases. Germline V gives CDR1 SEHNR, CDR2 FQNEAQ (reference sequence). Unmatched junction bases numbered 2, after V lost 0 bases and J lost 4 bases. CDR3 length: 16 residues. CDR3 residues: CASSLAGLAGSDTQYF. The CDR3 DNA reads as TGTGCCAGCAGCTTAGCAGGACTAGCGGGGTCAGATACGCAGTATTTT.

The sample holds a few counts of this clone. Here the CDR3 reads CASGLVVLGAYNEQFF. The CDR3 DNA reads as TGTGCTAGTGGTTTGGTAGTCTTAGGGGCATACAATGAGCAGTTCTTC. The chain joins TRBV12-5 to TRBJ2-1; tentative D call: TRBD1 (5 bases). Germline loops: CDR1 LGHNT, CDR2 FRNRAP. The V end was cut by 0 bases, the J end by 4 bases, with 13 bases between. The CDR3 loop spans 16 amino acids. Full variable domain (remainder filled in from reference TRBV12-5 and TRBJ2-1): DARVTQTPRHKVTEMGQEVTMRCQPILGHNTVFWYRQTMMQGLELLAYFRNRAPLDDSGMPKDRFSAEMPDATLATLKIQPSEPRDSAVYFCASGLVVLGAYNEQFFGPGTRLTVL.

The chain links TRBV18 to TRBJ2-3, with a tentative D call TRBD2 (5 bases). In germline, CDR1 is KGHSH, CDR2 LQKENI. This CDR3 contains 13 residues. The germline V and J ends were trimmed by 2 bases and 3 bases, with 6 bases remaining between them. CDR3 sequence reads: CASSPTGTDTQYF. Written as DNA, the CDR3 is TGTGCCAGCTCACCAACGGGAACAGATACGCAGTATTTT.